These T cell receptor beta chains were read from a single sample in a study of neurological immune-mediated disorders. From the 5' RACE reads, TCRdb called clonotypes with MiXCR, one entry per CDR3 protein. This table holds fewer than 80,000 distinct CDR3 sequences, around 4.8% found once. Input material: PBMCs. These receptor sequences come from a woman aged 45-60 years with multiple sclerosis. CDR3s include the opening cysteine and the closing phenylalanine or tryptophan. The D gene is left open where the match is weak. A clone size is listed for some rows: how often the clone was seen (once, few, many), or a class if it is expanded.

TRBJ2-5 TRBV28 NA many CASSQVGGPLPPETQYF TGTGCCAGCAGTCAGGTCGGGGGCCCTCTCCCTCCAGAGACCCAGTACTTC
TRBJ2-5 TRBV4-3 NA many CASSRGGAGSQETQYF TGCGCCAGCAGCCGGGGCGGGGCAGGGTCACAAGAGACCCAGTACTTC
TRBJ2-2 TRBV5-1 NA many CASSPKVTGELFF TGCGCCAGCAGCCCCAAAGTCACCGGGGAGCTGTTTTTT
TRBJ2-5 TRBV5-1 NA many CASSLRIGPQETQYF TGCGCCAGCAGCTTGCGTATAGGGCCCCAAGAGACCCAGTACTTC
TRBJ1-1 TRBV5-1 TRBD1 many CASRADRGVMNTEAFF TGCGCCAGCAGAGCGGACAGGGGTGTTATGAACACTGAAGCTTTCTTT
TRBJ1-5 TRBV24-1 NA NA CATSDGGGLNQPQNF TGTGCCACCAGTGATGGAGGGGGTCTAAATCAGCCCCAGAATTTT
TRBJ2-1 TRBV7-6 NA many CASSSGHSSYNEQFF TGTGCCAGCAGCTCGGGACATTCCTCCTACAATGAGCAGTTCTTC
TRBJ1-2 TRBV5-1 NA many CASSSSVGGRHGYTF TGCGCCAGCAGCTCCTCTGTCGGGGGGAGACATGGCTACACCTTC
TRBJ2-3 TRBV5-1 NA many CASSLNVPSPFSTDTQYF TGCGCCAGCAGCTTGAATGTCCCCAGCCCCTTTAGCACAGATACGCAGTATTTT
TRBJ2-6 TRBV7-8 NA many CASSFSGANVLTF TGTGCCAGCAGCTTCTCCGGGGCCAACGTCCTGACTTTC
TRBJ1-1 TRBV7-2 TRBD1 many CASSLQGELNTEAFF TGTGCCAGCAGCCTACAGGGGGAACTGAACACTGAAGCTTTCTTT
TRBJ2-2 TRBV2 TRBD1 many CASSGSGTGHTGELFF TGTGCCAGCAGTGGGTCGGGGACAGGGCACACCGGGGAGCTGTTTTTT
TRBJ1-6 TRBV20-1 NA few CSARHQGVARDSPLHF TGCAGTGCTAGACACCAGGGAGTCGCACGGGATTCACCCCTCCACTTT
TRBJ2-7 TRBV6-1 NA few CASIYRDRQGEQYF TGTGCATCAATATACCGGGATCGGCAAGGGGAGCAGTACTTC
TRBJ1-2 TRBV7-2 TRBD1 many CASSPQLDRNYGYTF TGTGCCAGCAGCCCTCAATTGGACAGGAACTATGGCTACACCTTC
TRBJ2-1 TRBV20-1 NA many CSAPSAASSYNEQFF TGCAGTGCCCCTTCGGCCGCAAGCTCCTACAATGAGCAGTTCTTC
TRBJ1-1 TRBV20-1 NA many CSARSGSDTEAFF TGCAGTGCTAGATCGGGGTCGGACACTGAAGCTTTCTTT
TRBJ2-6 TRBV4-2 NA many CASHRDASSGANVLTF TGTGCCAGCCACCGGGACGCTAGCTCTGGGGCCAACGTCCTGACTTTC
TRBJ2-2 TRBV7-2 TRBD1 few CASSEGQGLGTGELFF TGTGCCAGCAGCGAAGGACAGGGGTTAGGGACCGGGGAGCTGTTTTTT
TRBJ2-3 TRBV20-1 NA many CSAWDSSTDTQYF TGCAGTGCCTGGGACTCCAGCACAGATACGCAGTATTTT
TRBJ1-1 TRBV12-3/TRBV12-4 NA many CASSLMGARTEAFF TGTGCCAGCAGTTTAATGGGGGCGCGAACTGAAGCTTTCTTT
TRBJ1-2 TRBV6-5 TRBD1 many CASRKTGIYGYTF TGTGCCAGCAGGAAGACAGGGATCTATGGCTACACCTTC
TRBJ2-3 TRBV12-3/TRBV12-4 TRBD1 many CASSLVQGAGDTQYF TGTGCCAGCAGTTTAGTCCAGGGGGCTGGAGATACGCAGTATTTT
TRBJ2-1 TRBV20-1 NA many CSARAPGEEFYNEQFF TGCAGTGCTAGGGCCCCCGGTGAGGAGTTTTACAATGAGCAGTTCTTC
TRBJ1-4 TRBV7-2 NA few CASSPRREEEKLFF TGTGCCAGCAGCCCTCGAAGGGAGGAAGAAAAACTGTTTTTT
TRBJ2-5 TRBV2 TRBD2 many CASRRSLAGGEETQYF TGTGCCAGCAGGAGATCCCTAGCGGGGGGTGAAGAGACCCAGTACTTC
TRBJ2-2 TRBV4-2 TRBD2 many CASSQEGLAGANTGELFF TGTGCCAGCAGCCAAGAGGGGCTAGCGGGGGCGAACACCGGGGAGCTGTTTTTT
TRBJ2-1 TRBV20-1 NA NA CSARDLRSAPQNEQFF TGCAGTGCTAGAGATTTACGAAGCGCGCCCCAAAATGAGCAGTTCTTC
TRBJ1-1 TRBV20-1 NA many CSPRTAQAFF TGCAGCCCGAGGACAGCCCAAGCTTTCTTT
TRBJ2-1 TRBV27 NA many CASSPGGYNEQFF TGTGCCAGCAGTCCCGGGGGCTACAATGAGCAGTTCTTC
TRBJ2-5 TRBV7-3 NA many CASSLKGQETQYF TGTGCCAGCAGCTTAAAGGGACAAGAGACCCAGTACTTC
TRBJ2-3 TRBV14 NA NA CANRRGWGAETDTQYF TGTGCCAACAGGAGAGGCTGGGGGGCAGAGACAGATACGCAGTATTTT
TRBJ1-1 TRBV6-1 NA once CASIKTDMNTEAFF TGTGCCAGCATTAAGACAGACATGAACACTGAAGCTTTCTTT
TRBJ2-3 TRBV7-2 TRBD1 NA CASSVQGGTDTQYF TGTGCCAGCAGCGTACAGGGGGGCACAGATACGCAGTATTTT
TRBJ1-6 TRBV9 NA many CASSVERAGNSPLNF TGTGCCAGCAGCGTAGAAAGGGCAGGCAATTCACCCCTCAACTTT
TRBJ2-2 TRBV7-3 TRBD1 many CASSLVGGANTGELFF TGTGCCAGCAGCTTAGTAGGGGGCGCGAACACCGGGGAGCTGTTTTTT
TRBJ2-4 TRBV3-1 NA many CASSPEGTTKNIQYF TGTGCCAGCAGCCCCGAGGGGACAACCAAAAACATTCAGTACTTC
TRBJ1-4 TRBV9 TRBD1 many CASSETGRREKLFF TGTGCCAGCAGCGAGACAGGGCGGCGCGAAAAACTGTTTTTT
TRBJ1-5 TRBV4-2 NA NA CASSASSYNSNQPQNF TGTGCCAGCAGTGCTTCGTCCTACAATAGCAATCAGCCCCAGAATTTT
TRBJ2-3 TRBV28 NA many CASSLLGEEADTQYF TGTGCCAGCAGTTTATTAGGGGAAGAAGCAGATACGCAGTATTTT
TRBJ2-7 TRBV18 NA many CASSRGLEGEQYF TGTGCCAGCTCACGGGGACTTGAAGGCGAGCAGTACTTC
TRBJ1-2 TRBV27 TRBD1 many CASKDRGRNYGYTF TGTGCCAGCAAGGACAGGGGGAGAAACTATGGCTACACCTTC
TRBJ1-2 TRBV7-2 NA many CASSFGGYYGYTF TGTGCCAGCAGCTTTGGGGGGTACTATGGCTACACCTTC
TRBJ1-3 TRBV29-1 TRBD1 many CSARQGEGNTIYF TGCAGCGCTCGACAGGGGGAAGGAAACACCATATATTTT
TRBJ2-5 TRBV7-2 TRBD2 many CASSLASGGRETQYF TGTGCCAGCAGCTTAGCGAGCGGGGGGAGGGAGACCCAGTACTTC
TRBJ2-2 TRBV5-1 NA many CASSLEAGELFF TGCGCCAGCAGCTTGGAGGCCGGGGAGCTGTTTTTT
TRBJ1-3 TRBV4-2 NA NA CASSQDLTSSGKTIYF TGTGCCAGCAGCCAAGATTTGACCAGCTCTGGAAAAACCATATATTTT
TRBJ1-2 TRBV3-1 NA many CASSRYAWGAPF TGTGCCAGCAGCCGATACGCATGGGGCGCCCCCTTC
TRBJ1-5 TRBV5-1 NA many CASSSDRPNQPQHF TGCGCCAGCAGCAGCGACAGGCCCAATCAGCCCCAGCATTTT
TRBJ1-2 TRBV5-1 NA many CASSPGGGTPYGYTF TGCGCCAGCAGCCCGGGGGGGGGAACCCCCTATGGCTACACCTTC
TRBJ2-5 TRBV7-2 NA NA CASARRSQETQYF TGTGCCAGTGCCAGACGGTCCCAAGAGACCCAGTACTTC